These T cell receptor beta chains were read from a single sample in a study of T cells in localized non-small cell lung cancer. Repertoires were generated with immunoSEQ multiplex PCR, while TCRdb's copy carries only in-frame clones and drops some. The sample lists under 150,000 clones; about 90% were seen once. The sequencing used peripheral blood, collected before any cancer treatment. Receptors were obtained from an older female donor with stage I lung adenocarcinoma. The CDR3 runs from the conserved cysteine through the conserved F or W. D genes are given only for firm matches. Clone sizes are given selectively: once, few, many, or a class where the clone is expanded.

clone size: NA
J gene: TRBJ1-3
V gene: TRBV9
D gene: TRBD1
CDR3 protein: CASSAETGGSGNTIYF
CDR3 DNA: TGTGCCAGCAGCGCAGAGACAGGGGGATCTGGAAACACCATATATTTT

clone size: NA
J gene: TRBJ1-1
V gene: TRBV19
D gene: NA
CDR3 protein: CASSPAAAQPEAFF
CDR3 DNA: TGTGCCAGTAGCCCGGCCGCAGCGCAGCCTGAAGCTTTCTTT

clone size: NA
J gene: TRBJ1-2
V gene: TRBV27
D gene: TRBD1
CDR3 protein: CASSPRQGHGYTF
CDR3 DNA: TGTGCCAGCAGTCCGAGACAGGGGCACGGCTACACCTTC

clone size: NA
J gene: TRBJ1-3
V gene: TRBV2
D gene: TRBD1
CDR3 protein: CATRGPGQGISGNTIYF
CDR3 DNA: TGTGCCACTCGGGGCCCGGGACAGGGAATCTCTGGAAACACCATATATTTT

clone size: NA
J gene: TRBJ1-5
V gene: TRBV19
D gene: TRBD1
CDR3 protein: CASSAPGQGSPPPQHF
CDR3 DNA: TGTGCCAGTAGTGCTCCGGGACAGGGGTCCCCTCCGCCCCAGCATTTT

clone size: NA
J gene: TRBJ2-5
V gene: TRBV5-1
D gene: TRBD1
CDR3 protein: CASSFSQGKETQYF
CDR3 DNA: TGCGCCAGCAGCTTTTCACAGGGGAAAGAGACCCAGTACTTC

clone size: NA
J gene: TRBJ2-5
V gene: TRBV15
D gene: NA
CDR3 protein: CATSRDLKQETQYF
CDR3 DNA: TGTGCCACCAGCAGAGATCTCAAGCAAGAGACCCAGTACTTC

clone size: NA
J gene: TRBJ1-2
V gene: TRBV7-2
D gene: NA
CDR3 protein: CASSLEGQILYGGYTF
CDR3 DNA: TGTGCCAGCAGCTTAGAGGGGCAGATACTCTATGGGGGCTACACCTTC

clone size: once
J gene: TRBJ2-5
V gene: TRBV7-9
D gene: TRBD2
CDR3 protein: CASAQLIGGETQYF
CDR3 DNA: TGTGCCAGCGCACAACTAATCGGGGGGGAGACCCAGTACTTC

clone size: NA
J gene: TRBJ1-2
V gene: TRBV28
D gene: NA
CDR3 protein: CASRSSTNYGYTF
CDR3 DNA: TGTGCCAGCAGGTCTTCCACTAACTATGGCTACACCTTC

clone size: NA
J gene: TRBJ2-5
V gene: TRBV14
D gene: NA
CDR3 protein: CASSRSHQETQYF
CDR3 DNA: TGTGCCAGCAGCCGCAGCCACCAAGAGACCCAGTACTTC

clone size: NA
J gene: TRBJ2-3
V gene: TRBV7-8
D gene: NA
CDR3 protein: CASSLEWDGSTDTQYF
CDR3 DNA: TGTGCCAGCAGCTTAGAGTGGGACGGTAGCACAGATACGCAGTATTTT

clone size: few
J gene: TRBJ2-6
V gene: TRBV21-1
D gene: NA
CDR3 protein: CASSKGGAPQRSGANVLTF
CDR3 DNA: TGTGCCAGCAGCAAAGGGGGGGCACCCCAACGCTCTGGGGCCAACGTCCTGACTTTC

clone size: once
J gene: TRBJ1-5
V gene: TRBV19
D gene: NA
CDR3 protein: CASSIGDGDQPQHF
CDR3 DNA: TGTGCCAGTAGTATCGGGGATGGGGATCAGCCCCAGCATTTT

clone size: NA
J gene: TRBJ2-3
V gene: TRBV28
D gene: NA
CDR3 protein: CASSLPPGLTSTDTQYF
CDR3 DNA: TGTGCCAGCAGTCTTCCCCCGGGCTTGACTAGCACAGATACGCAGTATTTT

clone size: NA
J gene: TRBJ2-5
V gene: TRBV5-1
D gene: TRBD1
CDR3 protein: CASRGQTGKETQYF
CDR3 DNA: TGCGCCAGCAGGGGACAGACAGGGAAAGAGACCCAGTACTTC

clone size: NA
J gene: TRBJ2-6
V gene: TRBV19
D gene: NA
CDR3 protein: CATTEGAGANVLTF
CDR3 DNA: TGTGCCACGACAGAAGGGGCTGGGGCCAACGTCCTGACTTTC

clone size: once
J gene: TRBJ1-1
V gene: TRBV6-5
D gene: TRBD1
CDR3 protein: CASSRGQWHEAFF
CDR3 DNA: TGTGCCAGCAGTCGGGGACAGTGGCATGAAGCTTTCTTT

clone size: NA
J gene: TRBJ2-3
V gene: TRBV9
D gene: NA
CDR3 protein: CASSVSGERDTQYF
CDR3 DNA: TGTGCCAGCAGCGTGTCGGGAGAAAGGGATACGCAGTATTTT

clone size: NA
J gene: TRBJ2-7
V gene: TRBV5-1
D gene: NA
CDR3 protein: CASSLLSASYEQYF
CDR3 DNA: TGCGCCAGCAGCTTGTTGTCGGCTTCCTACGAGCAGTACTTC

clone size: NA
J gene: TRBJ2-7
V gene: TRBV28
D gene: NA
CDR3 protein: CASSFRNYEQYF
CDR3 DNA: TGTGCCAGCAGTTTTCGGAACTACGAGCAGTACTTC

clone size: NA
J gene: TRBJ1-4
V gene: TRBV6-1
D gene: TRBD1
CDR3 protein: CASSRQTGGDEKLFF
CDR3 DNA: TGTGCCAGCAGTCGACAGACAGGGGGAGACGAAAAACTGTTTTTT

clone size: NA
J gene: TRBJ2-5
V gene: TRBV5-8
D gene: NA
CDR3 protein: CASSEDSTETQYF
CDR3 DNA: TGTGCCAGCAGCGAAGACAGCACAGAGACCCAGTACTTC

clone size: few
J gene: TRBJ2-2
V gene: TRBV9
D gene: TRBD2
CDR3 protein: CASSSSGTHTGELFF
CDR3 DNA: TGTGCCAGCAGCTCTAGCGGGACGCACACCGGGGAGCTGTTTTTT

clone size: NA
J gene: TRBJ1-4
V gene: TRBV28
D gene: NA
CDR3 protein: CASGLPGGEKLFF
CDR3 DNA: TGTGCCAGCGGCCTTCCGGGGGGCGAAAAACTGTTTTTT

clone size: NA
J gene: TRBJ2-3
V gene: TRBV7-3
D gene: NA
CDR3 protein: CASSPQTSSGDTQYF
CDR3 DNA: TGTGCCAGCAGCCCCCAAACCTCATCAGGAGATACGCAGTATTTT

clone size: NA
J gene: TRBJ1-5
V gene: TRBV2
D gene: TRBD1
CDR3 protein: CASSGQGIEPQHF
CDR3 DNA: TGTGCCAGCAGCGGACAGGGGATTGAGCCCCAGCATTTT

clone size: once
J gene: TRBJ2-4
V gene: TRBV21-1
D gene: NA
CDR3 protein: CASRQLFGGSGAKNIQYF
CDR3 DNA: TGTGCCAGCAGGCAACTTTTCGGCGGGAGCGGAGCCAAAAACATTCAGTACTTC

clone size: NA
J gene: TRBJ2-5
V gene: TRBV5-4
D gene: NA
CDR3 protein: CASSLIWPAETQYF
CDR3 DNA: TGTGCCAGCAGCTTGATCTGGCCGGCCGAGACCCAGTACTTC

clone size: NA
J gene: TRBJ2-7
V gene: TRBV5-1
D gene: TRBD1
CDR3 protein: CASSLWTGVDEQYF
CDR3 DNA: TGCGCCAGCAGCCTTTGGACAGGGGTTGACGAGCAGTACTTC

clone size: NA
J gene: TRBJ2-1
V gene: TRBV29-1
D gene: NA
CDR3 protein: CSALVPGQRGEQFF
CDR3 DNA: TGCAGCGCCCTAGTCCCGGGCCAGAGGGGTGAGCAGTTCTTC

clone size: NA
J gene: TRBJ2-3
V gene: TRBV11-3
D gene: NA
CDR3 protein: CASSPSTFTDTQYF
CDR3 DNA: TGTGCCAGCAGCCCGTCCACGTTCACAGATACGCAGTATTTT

clone size: NA
J gene: TRBJ2-5
V gene: TRBV2
D gene: NA
CDR3 protein: CASGKNQPQETQYF
CDR3 DNA: TGTGCCAGCGGCAAGAATCAGCCCCAAGAGACCCAGTACTTC

clone size: once
J gene: TRBJ2-7
V gene: TRBV19
D gene: NA
CDR3 protein: CASSSSGRQYF
CDR3 DNA: TGTGCCAGTAGTTCTTCTGGGAGGCAGTACTTC

clone size: NA
J gene: TRBJ1-2
V gene: TRBV5-4
D gene: TRBD1
CDR3 protein: CASSLNRGQGGYTF
CDR3 DNA: TGTGCCAGCAGCTTGAACAGGGGGCAAGGGGGCTACACCTTC

clone size: NA
J gene: TRBJ1-1
V gene: TRBV28
D gene: NA
CDR3 protein: CASSFLGEAFF
CDR3 DNA: TGTGCCAGCAGTTTCTTAGGAGAAGCTTTCTTT

clone size: once
J gene: TRBJ2-3
V gene: TRBV5-1
D gene: TRBD2
CDR3 protein: CASSLPGLDTDTQYF
CDR3 DNA: TGCGCCAGCAGCTTACCGGGACTAGACACAGATACGCAGTATTTT

clone size: NA
J gene: TRBJ1-5
V gene: TRBV11-2
D gene: NA
CDR3 protein: CASSFSDSNQPQHF
CDR3 DNA: TGTGCCAGCAGCTTCTCGGATAGCAATCAGCCCCAGCATTTT

clone size: NA
J gene: TRBJ1-2
V gene: TRBV28
D gene: NA
CDR3 protein: CASSLTGLEGYGYTF
CDR3 DNA: TGTGCCAGCAGTTTGACAGGCCTTGAGGGCTATGGCTACACCTTC

clone size: NA
J gene: TRBJ2-2
V gene: TRBV18
D gene: TRBD1
CDR3 protein: CASSPDRGQVELFF
CDR3 DNA: TGTGCCAGCTCACCGGACAGGGGACAAGTGGAGCTGTTTTTT

clone size: NA
J gene: TRBJ2-5
V gene: TRBV6-5
D gene: NA
CDR3 protein: CASSGPGLGETQYF
CDR3 DNA: TGTGCCAGCAGTGGACCGGGTCTTGGAGAGACCCAGTACTTC

clone size: NA
J gene: TRBJ2-1
V gene: TRBV5-1
D gene: TRBD2
CDR3 protein: CASSLVPGGSTYNEQFF
CDR3 DNA: TGCGCCAGCAGCTTGGTCCCTGGCGGGAGTACCTACAATGAGCAGTTCTTC